The clone carrying this T cell receptor beta chain was counted a few times. The sample comes from a study of blood T cell repertoires in COVID-19. Study details: PBMCs, B-cell-depleted T cells, or T cells were the source of the cDNA or gDNA that made up the material.

Here immunoSEQ multiplex PCR was the method, and the copy in TCRdb shows in-frame clones only, minus some. Seen here are fewer than 150,000 clones, more than 85% observed once, and the top ten hold around 5%. Looked up from germline, CDR1 is GTSNPN and CDR2 is SVGIG (reference sequence). The CDR3 runs to 13 residues. Trimming pared 1 base from V and 4 bases from J, leaving 10 bases between. This receptor was obtained from a human donor in a cohort sampled during active COVID-19. The rearrangement uses TRBV30 and TRBJ1-2; D perhaps matches TRBD1 (5 bases). The sample was peripheral blood. The CDR3 loop is CAWSEQVSYGYTF. The CDR3 nucleotides read TGTGCCTGGAGTGAACAGGTTAGCTATGGCTACACCTTC.